The source of this T cell receptor (beta chain) is a study of blood T cell repertoires in COVID-19. The overall study: The United States, Italy and Spain were the sources of the acute and convalescent COVID-19 samples. In each case, the material was cDNA or gDNA derived from T cells, B-cell-depleted T cells, or PBMCs.

Original handling: Amplification with reference gene primers provided the estimates of nucleated cell counts. Generated by immunoSEQ multiplex PCR, the TCRdb table keeps only in-frame clones and is missing some. V and J calls and clone size are those listed in that table; D and trimming were worked out from the DNA. Here the sample spans over 50,000 clones, 80% to 90% being singletons. The TCR was taken from a man between 60 and 75 years old with acute or convalescent COVID-19. The sample comprised peripheral blood.

CDR3 protein: CASSGQGNTEAFF. In nucleotides, the CDR3 is TGTGCCAGCAGCGGACAGGGGAACACTGAAGCTTTCTTT. The chain employs TRBV7-3 and TRBJ1-1; 8 nucleotides match TRBD1. The CDR3 is 13 amino acids. CDR1 is SGHTA, CDR2 FQGTGA, per germline. Trimming removed 5 bases from V and 1 base from J; junction bases left unmatched: 0.